The rows below give T cell receptor beta chains drawn from one sample of a study of cytomegalovirus exposure and HLA in healthy donors. Measured with immunoSEQ multiplex PCR; TCRdb has only the in-frame clones, and not every one. The repertoire holds 150,000 to 200,000 clones, with roughly 79% as singletons. The sample consisted of PBMCs. These receptors originate from a male donor in good health and CMV-seropositive. Each CDR3 is given with its conserved first and last residue. The D gene is left open where the match is weak.

D gene	J gene	V gene	CDR3 protein
-	TRBJ1-2	TRBV6-5	CASSVQGGDYGYTF
-	TRBJ2-7	TRBV7-8	CASSLEAGPYEQYF
-	TRBJ2-7	TRBV15	CATSREGRGGAYEQYF
-	TRBJ1-1	TRBV16	CASSPRTNTEAFF
-	TRBJ2-1	TRBV7-9	CASSERRNEQFF
-	TRBJ2-7	TRBV19	CASSIGASGHGYEQYF
TRBD1	TRBJ1-5	TRBV29-1	CSVGTGNSNQPQHF
-	TRBJ1-1	TRBV9	CASSLSDKNTEAFF
-	TRBJ2-7	TRBV2	CASVRDGRAEQYF
-	TRBJ2-5	TRBV6-1	CASSERGRETQYF
TRBD1	TRBJ2-7	TRBV7-6	CASSLAWTGDEQYF
-	TRBJ2-1	TRBV9	CASSVGGFWAGEQFF
TRBD1	TRBJ1-1	TRBV16	CASSQFSEGAWKAAFF
TRBD2	TRBJ2-7	TRBV14	CASSESSGVSYEQYF
-	TRBJ1-1	TRBV2	CASNRDTEAFF
-	TRBJ2-1	TRBV5-8	CASSSSGSYNEQFF
-	TRBJ2-2	TRBV5-8	CASTHLVTGGHTGELFF
TRBD1	TRBJ1-3	TRBV6-1	CASSAGTGSLQTIYF
TRBD2	TRBJ2-1	TRBV29-1	CSVVSGVNEQFF
TRBD2	TRBJ2-1	TRBV30	CAWSDAGGVNEQFF
-	TRBJ1-6	TRBV5-1	CASSHRAREKDSPLHF
-	TRBJ2-5	TRBV7-3	CASSLERRGQETQYF
-	TRBJ2-3	TRBV30	CASKGADTQYF
TRBD2	TRBJ2-1	TRBV5-4	CASSLGGTRYNEQFF
TRBD1	TRBJ1-1	TRBV6-1	CVLQGAGTTEAFF
-	TRBJ1-2	TRBV7-9	CAALEISPHGYTF
-	TRBJ2-3	TRBV5-1	CASSLVQGDTDTQYF
-	TRBJ2-1	TRBV5-4	CASSFPGGPPNEQFF
TRBD2	TRBJ2-3	TRBV10-3	CAIRYRDYYTDTQYF
TRBD1	TRBJ2-2	TRBV2	CAIPGTGLAVNTGELFF
TRBD2	TRBJ2-7	TRBV7-7	CASSAAGEGEQYF
-	TRBJ2-7	TRBV27	CASSPRVRGEQYF
-	TRBJ2-5	TRBV5-4	CASSRLQGEQYF
-	TRBJ2-4	TRBV20-1	CSARQVNIQYF
-	TRBJ1-1	TRBV27	CASSFGALGPEAFF
-	TRBJ2-1	TRBV5-6	CASSRLRQDPYNEQFF
-	TRBJ1-1	TRBV4-3	CASSHTGYTEAFF
-	TRBJ1-1	TRBV9	CASSVDGSSEAFF
-	TRBJ2-5	TRBV7-2	CASSMDLAETQYF
TRBD2	TRBJ2-3	TRBV4-1	CASSQDSGTSGGLTTDTQYF
-	TRBJ2-7	TRBV6-1	CASSATSYREQYF
-	TRBJ2-5	TRBV10-2	CASSVAGSYQETQYF
-	TRBJ1-6	TRBV7-8	CASSPREDPNSPLHF
TRBD1	TRBJ1-4	TRBV27	CASSSGTGLEKLFF
-	TRBJ2-7	TRBV20-1	CSATYSYEQYF
-	TRBJ1-6	TRBV7-6	CASSPGGSSGSPLHF
-	TRBJ1-6	TRBV4-1	CASSPGSGPSSPLHF
-	TRBJ1-1	TRBV14	CASSQYKGGENTEAFF
-	TRBJ1-5	TRBV4-1	CASSQESLQGSQPQHF
-	TRBJ1-2	TRBV29-1	CSVGMGDYGYTF
TRBD1	TRBJ1-2	TRBV19	CASNPRDRDDGYTF
-	TRBJ2-1	TRBV19	CASSPSPPNEQFF
-	TRBJ2-7	TRBV30	CAWSVGGGYEQYF
-	TRBJ2-7	TRBV7-9	CASSPQAVRDEQYF
-	TRBJ2-7	TRBV4-2	CASSMGHPSYEQYF
-	TRBJ1-5	TRBV4-3	CASSRGRGWSQPQHF
-	TRBJ1-2	TRBV5-4	CASTYDRTNYGYTF
TRBD1	TRBJ1-5	TRBV7-9	CASSLEGAYQPQHF
-	TRBJ1-6	TRBV30	CAWSGPAQSGF